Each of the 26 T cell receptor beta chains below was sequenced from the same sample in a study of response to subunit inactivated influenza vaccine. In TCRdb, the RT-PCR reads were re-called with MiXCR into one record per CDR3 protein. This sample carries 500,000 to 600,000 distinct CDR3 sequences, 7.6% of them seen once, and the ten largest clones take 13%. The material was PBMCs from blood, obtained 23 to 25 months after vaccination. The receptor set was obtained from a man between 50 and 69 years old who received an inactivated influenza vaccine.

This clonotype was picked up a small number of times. CDR3 sequence: CASSVYRVTDTQYF. In DNA form, the CDR3 reads TGTGCCAGTAGTGTTTACAGAGTAACAGATACGCAGTATTTT. This chain uses TRBV19 with TRBJ2-3; D remains unclear. CDR1 and CDR2 from the germline V gene are LNHDA and SQIVND (reference sequence). Trimming pared 5 bases from V and 3 bases from J, leaving 12 bases between. This CDR3 spans 14 amino acids.

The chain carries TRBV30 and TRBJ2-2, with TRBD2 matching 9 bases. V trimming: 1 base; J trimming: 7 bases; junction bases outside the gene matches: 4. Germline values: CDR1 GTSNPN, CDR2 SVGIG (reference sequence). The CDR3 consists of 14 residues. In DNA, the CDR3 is TGTGCCTGGAGTGGAGGACTAGCGATCGGGGAGCTGTTTTTT. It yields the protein CAWSGGLAIGELFF.

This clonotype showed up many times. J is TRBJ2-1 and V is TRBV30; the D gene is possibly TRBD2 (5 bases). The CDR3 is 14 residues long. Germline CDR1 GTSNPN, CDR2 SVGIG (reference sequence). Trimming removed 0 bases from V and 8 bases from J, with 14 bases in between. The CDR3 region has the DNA TGTGCCTGGAGTGTGCTTGGGCTAGCCGATGAGCAGTTCTTC. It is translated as CAWSVLGLADEQFF.

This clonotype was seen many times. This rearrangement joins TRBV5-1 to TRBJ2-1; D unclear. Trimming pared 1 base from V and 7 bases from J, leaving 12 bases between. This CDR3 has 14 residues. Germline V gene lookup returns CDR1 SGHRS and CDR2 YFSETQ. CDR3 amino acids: CASSLSASENEQFF. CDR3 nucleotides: TGCGCCAGCAGCTTGAGTGCCTCAGAAAATGAGCAGTTCTTC.

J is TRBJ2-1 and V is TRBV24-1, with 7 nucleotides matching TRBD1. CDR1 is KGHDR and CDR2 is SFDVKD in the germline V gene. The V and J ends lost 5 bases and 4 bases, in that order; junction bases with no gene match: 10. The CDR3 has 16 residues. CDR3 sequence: CATSATGTDMYNEQFF. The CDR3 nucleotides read TGTGCCACCAGTGCCACCGGGACAGACATGTACAATGAGCAGTTCTTC.

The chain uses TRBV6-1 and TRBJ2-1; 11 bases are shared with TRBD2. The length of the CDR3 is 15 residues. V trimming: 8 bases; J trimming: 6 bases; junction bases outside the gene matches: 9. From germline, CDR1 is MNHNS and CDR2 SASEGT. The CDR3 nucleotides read TGTGCCAGCCGAACAAGACTAGCGGGACTCAATGAGCAGTTCTTC. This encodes CASRTRLAGLNEQFF.

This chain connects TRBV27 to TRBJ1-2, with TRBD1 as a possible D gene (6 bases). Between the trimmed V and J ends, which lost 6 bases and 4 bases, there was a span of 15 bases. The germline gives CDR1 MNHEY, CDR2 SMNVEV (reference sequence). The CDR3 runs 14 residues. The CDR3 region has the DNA TGTGCCAGCAGCCTCACAGGGCTAGTCTATGGCTACACCTTC. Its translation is CASSLTGLVYGYTF.

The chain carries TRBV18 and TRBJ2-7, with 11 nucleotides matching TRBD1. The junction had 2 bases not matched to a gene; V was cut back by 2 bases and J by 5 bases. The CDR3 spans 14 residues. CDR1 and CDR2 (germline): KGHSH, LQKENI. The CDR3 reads CASSPSDRGHEQYF. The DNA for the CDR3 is TGTGCCAGCTCACCATCGGACAGGGGGCACGAGCAGTACTTC.

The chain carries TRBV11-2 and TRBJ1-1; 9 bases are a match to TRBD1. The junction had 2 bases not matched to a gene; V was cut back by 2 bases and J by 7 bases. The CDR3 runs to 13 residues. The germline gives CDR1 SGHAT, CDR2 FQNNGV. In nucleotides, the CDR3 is TGTGCCAGCAGCTTAAAGGGACAGGGTGAAGCTTTCTTT. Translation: CASSLKGQGEAFF.

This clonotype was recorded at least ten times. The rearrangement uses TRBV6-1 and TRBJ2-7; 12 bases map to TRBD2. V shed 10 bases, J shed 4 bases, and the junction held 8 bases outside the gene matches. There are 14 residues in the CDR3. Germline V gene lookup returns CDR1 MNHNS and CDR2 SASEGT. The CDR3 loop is CATLTSGGTYEQYF. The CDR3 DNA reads TGTGCCACCCTGACTAGCGGGGGCACGTACGAGCAGTACTTC.

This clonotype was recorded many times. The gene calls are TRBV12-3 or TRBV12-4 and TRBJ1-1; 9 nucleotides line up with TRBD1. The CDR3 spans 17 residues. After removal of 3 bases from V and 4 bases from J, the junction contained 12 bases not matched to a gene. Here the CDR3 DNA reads TGTGCCAGCAGTTTGGGTGTGGGACAGGGTTCCGTCACTGAAGCTTTCTTT. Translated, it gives CASSLGVGQGSVTEAFF.

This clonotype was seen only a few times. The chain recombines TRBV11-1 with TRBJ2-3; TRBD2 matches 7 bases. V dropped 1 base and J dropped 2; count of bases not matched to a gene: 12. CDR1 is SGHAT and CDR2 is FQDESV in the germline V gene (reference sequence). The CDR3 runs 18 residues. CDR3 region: CASSLVHFLAENTDTQYF. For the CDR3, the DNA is TGTGCCAGCAGCTTAGTCCACTTTCTAGCGGAAAACACAGATACGCAGTATTTT.

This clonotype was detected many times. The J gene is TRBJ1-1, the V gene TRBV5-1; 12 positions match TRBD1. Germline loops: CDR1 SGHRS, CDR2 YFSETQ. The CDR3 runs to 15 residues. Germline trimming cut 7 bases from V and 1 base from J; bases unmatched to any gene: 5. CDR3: CASRDRGRGNTEAFF. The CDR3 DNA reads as TGCGCCAGCCGGGACAGGGGGCGCGGGAACACTGAAGCTTTCTTT.

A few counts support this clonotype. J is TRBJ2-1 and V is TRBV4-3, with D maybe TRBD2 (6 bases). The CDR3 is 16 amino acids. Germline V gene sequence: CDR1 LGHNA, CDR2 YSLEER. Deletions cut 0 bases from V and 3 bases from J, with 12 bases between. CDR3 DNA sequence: TGCGCCAGCAGCCAAGAAGTAGCGGACATCTACAATGAGCAGTTCTTC. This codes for CASSQEVADIYNEQFF.

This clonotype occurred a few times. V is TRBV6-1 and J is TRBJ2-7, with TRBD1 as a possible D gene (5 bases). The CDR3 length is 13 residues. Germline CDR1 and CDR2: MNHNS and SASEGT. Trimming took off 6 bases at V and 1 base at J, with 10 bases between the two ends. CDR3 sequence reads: CASSRQPSYEQYF. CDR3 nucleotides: TGTGCCAGCAGCCGACAGCCTTCCTACGAGCAGTACTTC.

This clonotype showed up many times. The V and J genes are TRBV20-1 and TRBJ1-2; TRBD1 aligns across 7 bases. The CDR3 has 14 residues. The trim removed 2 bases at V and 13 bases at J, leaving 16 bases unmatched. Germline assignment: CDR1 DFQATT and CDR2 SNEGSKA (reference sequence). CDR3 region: CSARTDRVWGVPTF. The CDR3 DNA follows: TGCAGTGCTAGAACCGACAGGGTTTGGGGGGTTCCCACCTTC.

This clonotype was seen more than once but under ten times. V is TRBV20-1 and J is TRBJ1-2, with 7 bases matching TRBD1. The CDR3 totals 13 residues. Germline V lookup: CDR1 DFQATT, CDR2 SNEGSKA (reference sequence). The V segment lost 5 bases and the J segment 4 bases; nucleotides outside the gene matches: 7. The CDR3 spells CSADPGQSYGYTF. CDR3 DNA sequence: TGCAGTGCTGACCCGGGACAGAGCTATGGCTACACCTTC.

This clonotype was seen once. CDR3 sequence: CASSYRGGAHEQYF. As DNA, the CDR3 is TGTGCCAGCAGTTACCGGGGGGGCGCCCACGAGCAGTACTTC. This rearrangement joins TRBV6-5 to TRBJ2-7; 8 bases fit TRBD2. J gave up 5 bases and V 2 bases, and 5 bases lay outside the gene matches. Germline assignment: CDR1 MNHEY and CDR2 SVGAGI. CDR3 size: 14 residues.

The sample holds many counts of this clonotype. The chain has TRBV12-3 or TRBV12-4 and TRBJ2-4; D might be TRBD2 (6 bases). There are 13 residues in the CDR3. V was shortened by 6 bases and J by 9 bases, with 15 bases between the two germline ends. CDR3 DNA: TGTGCCAGCAGCTTTGGGACTCTCGGCATTCAGTACTTC. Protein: CASSFGTLGIQYF.

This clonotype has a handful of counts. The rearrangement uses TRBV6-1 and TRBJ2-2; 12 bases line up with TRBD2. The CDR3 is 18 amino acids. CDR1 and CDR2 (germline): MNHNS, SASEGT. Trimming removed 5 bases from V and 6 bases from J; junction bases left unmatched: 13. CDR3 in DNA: TGTGCCAGCAGTCCACAACTAGCGGGGGGCCTCGGAGCCGGGGAGCTGTTTTTT. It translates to CASSPQLAGGLGAGELFF.

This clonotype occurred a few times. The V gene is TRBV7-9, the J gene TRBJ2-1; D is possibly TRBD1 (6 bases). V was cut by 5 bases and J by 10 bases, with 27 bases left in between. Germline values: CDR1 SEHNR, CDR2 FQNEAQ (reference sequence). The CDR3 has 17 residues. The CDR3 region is CASSPALDRPSPREQFF. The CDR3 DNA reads TGTGCCAGCAGCCCCGCCTTAGACAGGCCGAGTCCCAGGGAGCAGTTCTTC.

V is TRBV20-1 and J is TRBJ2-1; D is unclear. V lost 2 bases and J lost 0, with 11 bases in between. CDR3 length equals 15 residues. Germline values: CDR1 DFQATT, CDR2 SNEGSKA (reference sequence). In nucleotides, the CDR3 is TGCAGTGCTAGATTAGTGAGCCTCTCCTACAATGAGCAGTTCTTC. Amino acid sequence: CSARLVSLSYNEQFF.

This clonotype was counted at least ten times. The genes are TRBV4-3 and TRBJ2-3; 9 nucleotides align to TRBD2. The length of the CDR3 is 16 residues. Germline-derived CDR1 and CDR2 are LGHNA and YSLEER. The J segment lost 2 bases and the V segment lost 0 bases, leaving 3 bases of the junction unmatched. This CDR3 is CASSQDSGGSTDTQYF. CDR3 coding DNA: TGCGCCAGCAGCCAAGATAGCGGGGGATCCACAGATACGCAGTATTTT.

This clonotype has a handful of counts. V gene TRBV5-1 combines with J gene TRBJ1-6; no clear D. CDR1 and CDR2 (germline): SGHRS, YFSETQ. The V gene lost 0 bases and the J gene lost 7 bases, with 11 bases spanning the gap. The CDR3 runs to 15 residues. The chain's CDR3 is CASSLEGALNSPLHF. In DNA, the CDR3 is TGCGCCAGCAGCTTGGAAGGAGCTCTGAATTCACCCCTCCACTTT.

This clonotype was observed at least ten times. CDR3 in DNA: TGTGCCAGCAAAGGGACAGCCACCCTTCTGGGCGAGCAGTTCTTC. This encodes CASKGTATLLGEQFF. V gene TRBV3-1 combines with J gene TRBJ2-1; 7 bases line up with TRBD1. The CDR3 spans 15 residues. CDR1 and CDR2 from the germline V gene are LGHDT and YNNKEL (reference sequence). J was trimmed by 10 bases and V by 7 bases; bases with no gene match: 16.

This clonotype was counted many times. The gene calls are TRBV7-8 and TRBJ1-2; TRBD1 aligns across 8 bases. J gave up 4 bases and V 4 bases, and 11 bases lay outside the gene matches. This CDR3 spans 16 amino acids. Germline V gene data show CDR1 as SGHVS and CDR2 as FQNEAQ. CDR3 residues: CASSSTRTGPIYGYTF. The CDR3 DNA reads TGTGCCAGCAGCTCGACCCGGACAGGGCCCATCTATGGCTACACCTTC.